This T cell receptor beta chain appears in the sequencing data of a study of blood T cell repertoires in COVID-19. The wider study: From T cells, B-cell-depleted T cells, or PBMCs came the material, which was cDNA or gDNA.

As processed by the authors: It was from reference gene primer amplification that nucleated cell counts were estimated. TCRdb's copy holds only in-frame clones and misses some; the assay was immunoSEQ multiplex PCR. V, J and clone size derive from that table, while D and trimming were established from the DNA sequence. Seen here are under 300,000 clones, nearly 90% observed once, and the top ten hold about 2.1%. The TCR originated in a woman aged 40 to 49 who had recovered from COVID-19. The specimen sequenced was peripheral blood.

The DNA of the CDR3 is TGTGCCAGCAGCCTTCGGGACAGGGTTAGCACAGATACGCAGTATTTT. Protein: CASSLRDRVSTDTQYF. V usage is TRBV7-2 and J usage is TRBJ2-3, with 9 bases identical to TRBD1. Per germline, CDR1 SGHTA and CDR2 FQGNSA. There are 16 residues in the CDR3. The V gene end was trimmed by 5 bases and the J gene end by 0 bases; junction bases not matched to a gene: 6.